This T cell receptor beta chain comes out of a study of blood T cell repertoires in COVID-19. Study details: There were acute and convalescent COVID-19 samples, and they came from the United States, Italy and Spain. PBMCs, B-cell-depleted T cells, or T cells provided the cDNA or gDNA that made up the material.

Germline CDR1 SGHTA, CDR2 FQGNSA. The ends lost 5 bases at V and 6 bases at J; junction bases unmatched: 15. The CDR3 is 17 residues long. Under the authors' procedure: Amplification of reference gene primers was used by the study to estimate nucleated cell counts. Here immunoSEQ multiplex PCR was the method, and the copy in TCRdb shows in-frame clones only, minus some. V, J and clone size derive from that table, while D and trimming were established from the DNA sequence. Of fewer than 200,000 clones in the sample, around 85% are singletons; the top ten hold under 9.5%. The sequence was collected from a woman aged 55-75 years with acute or convalescent COVID-19. Sequences were obtained from peripheral blood. The chain couples TRBV7-2 to TRBJ2-3, with 9 positions matching TRBD1. The CDR3 DNA reads TGTGCCAGCAGCCCTAACAGGGGGCGCCGAAAGGGGGATACGCAGTATTTT. It codes for CASSPNRGRRKGDTQYF.